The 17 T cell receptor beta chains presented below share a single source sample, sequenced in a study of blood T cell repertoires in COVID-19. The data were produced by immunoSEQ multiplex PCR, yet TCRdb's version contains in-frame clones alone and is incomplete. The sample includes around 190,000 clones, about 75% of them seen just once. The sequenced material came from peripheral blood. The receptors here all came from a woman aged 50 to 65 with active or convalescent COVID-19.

CDR3 sequence: CASSKLAGGRETQYF. The CDR3 nucleotides are TGTGCCAGCAGCAAACTAGCGGGAGGCCGGGAGACCCAGTACTTC. The rearrangement joins TRBV3-1 (or the pseudogene TRBV3-2) to TRBJ2-5; 12 bases map to TRBD2. The CDR3 spans 15 residues. J gave up 5 bases and V 5 bases, and 6 bases lay outside the gene matches. Germline CDR1 reads LGHDT; CDR2 reads YNNKEL (reference sequence).

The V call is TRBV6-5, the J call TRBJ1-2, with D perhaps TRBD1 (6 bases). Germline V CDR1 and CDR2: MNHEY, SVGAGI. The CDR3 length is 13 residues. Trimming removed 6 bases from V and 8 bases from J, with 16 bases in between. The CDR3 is CASSPQGNGGYTF. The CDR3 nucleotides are TGTGCCAGCAGCCCCCAGGGGAATGGCGGCTACACCTTC.

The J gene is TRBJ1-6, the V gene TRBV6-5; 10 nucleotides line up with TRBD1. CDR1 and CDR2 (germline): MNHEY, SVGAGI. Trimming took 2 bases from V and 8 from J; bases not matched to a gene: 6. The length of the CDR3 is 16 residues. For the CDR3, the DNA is TGTGCCAGCAGTTACGCGGGACAGGGGATGGATTCACCCCTCCACTTT. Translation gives CASSYAGQGMDSPLHF.

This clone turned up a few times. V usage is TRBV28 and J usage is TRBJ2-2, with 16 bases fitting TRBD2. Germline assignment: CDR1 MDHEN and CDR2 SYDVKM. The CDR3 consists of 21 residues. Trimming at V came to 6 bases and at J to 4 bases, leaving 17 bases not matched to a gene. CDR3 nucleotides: TGTGCCAGCAGCACGAGGGTGGAGGGACTAGCGGGAGGGTATTCCACCGGGGAGCTGTTTTTT. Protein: CASSTRVEGLAGGYSTGELFF.

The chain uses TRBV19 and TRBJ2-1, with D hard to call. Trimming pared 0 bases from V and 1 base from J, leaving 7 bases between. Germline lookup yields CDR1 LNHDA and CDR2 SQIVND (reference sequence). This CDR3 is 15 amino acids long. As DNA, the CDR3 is TGTGCCAGTAGTATAGATCCGGGTTCCTACAATGAGCAGTTCTTC. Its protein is CASSIDPGSYNEQFF.

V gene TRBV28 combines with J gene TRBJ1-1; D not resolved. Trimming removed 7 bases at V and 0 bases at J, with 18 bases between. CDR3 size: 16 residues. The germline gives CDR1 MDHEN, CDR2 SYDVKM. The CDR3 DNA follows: TGTGCCAGCATTACAAGTTTGGGAGAGATGAACACTGAAGCTTTCTTT. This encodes CASITSLGEMNTEAFF.

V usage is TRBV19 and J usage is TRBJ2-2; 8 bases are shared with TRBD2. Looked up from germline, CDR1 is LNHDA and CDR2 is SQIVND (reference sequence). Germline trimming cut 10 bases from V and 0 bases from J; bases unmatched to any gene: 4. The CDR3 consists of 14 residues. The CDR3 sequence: CATLAGPNTGELFF. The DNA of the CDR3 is TGTGCCACCTTAGCGGGGCCGAACACCGGGGAGCTGTTTTTT. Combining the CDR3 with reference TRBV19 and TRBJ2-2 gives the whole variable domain DGGITQSPKYLFRKEGQNVTLSCEQNLNHDAMYWYRQDPGQGLRLIYYSQIVNDFQKGDIAEGYSVSREKKESFPLTVTSAQKNPTAFYLCATLAGPNTGELFFGEGSRLTVL.

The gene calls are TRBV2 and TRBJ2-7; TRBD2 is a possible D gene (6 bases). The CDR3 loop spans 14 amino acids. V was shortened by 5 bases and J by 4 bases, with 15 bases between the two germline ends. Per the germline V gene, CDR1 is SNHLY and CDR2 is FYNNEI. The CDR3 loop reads CASSSHGRGYEQYF. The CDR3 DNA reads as TGTGCCAGCAGTTCCCACGGTCGGGGGTACGAGCAGTACTTC.

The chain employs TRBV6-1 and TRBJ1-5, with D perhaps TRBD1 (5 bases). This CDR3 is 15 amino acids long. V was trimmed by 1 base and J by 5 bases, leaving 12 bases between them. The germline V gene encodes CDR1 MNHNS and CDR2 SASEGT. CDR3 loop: CASSEGWQGHQPQHF. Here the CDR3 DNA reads TGTGCCAGCAGTGAAGGTTGGCAGGGCCATCAGCCCCAGCATTTT.

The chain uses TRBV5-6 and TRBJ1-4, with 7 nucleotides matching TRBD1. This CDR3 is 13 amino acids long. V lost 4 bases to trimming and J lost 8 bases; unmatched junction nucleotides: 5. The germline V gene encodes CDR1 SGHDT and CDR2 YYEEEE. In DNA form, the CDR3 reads TGTGCCAGCAGCGGCACAGGGGAGGAAAAACTGTTTTTT. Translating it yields CASSGTGEEKLFF.

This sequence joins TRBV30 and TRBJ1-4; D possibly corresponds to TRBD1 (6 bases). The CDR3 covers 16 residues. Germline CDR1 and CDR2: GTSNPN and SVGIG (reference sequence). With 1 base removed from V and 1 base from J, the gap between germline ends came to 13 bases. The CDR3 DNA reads TGTGCCTGGAGTGCCAATAGAGGGGGAACTAATGAAAAACTGTTTTTT. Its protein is CAWSANRGGTNEKLFF.

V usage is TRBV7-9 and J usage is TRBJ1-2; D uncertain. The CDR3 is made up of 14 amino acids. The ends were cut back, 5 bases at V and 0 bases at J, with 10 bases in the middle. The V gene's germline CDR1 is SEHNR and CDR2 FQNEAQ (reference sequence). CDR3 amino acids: CASSLDGANYGYTF. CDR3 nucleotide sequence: TGTGCCAGCAGCCTCGATGGAGCTAACTATGGCTACACCTTC.

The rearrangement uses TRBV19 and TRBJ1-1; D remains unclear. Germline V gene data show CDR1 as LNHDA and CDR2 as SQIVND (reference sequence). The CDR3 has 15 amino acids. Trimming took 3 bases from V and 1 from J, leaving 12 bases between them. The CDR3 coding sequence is TGTGCCAGTAGTATCATACATTCAAGGAACACTGAAGCTTTCTTT. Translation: CASSIIHSRNTEAFF.

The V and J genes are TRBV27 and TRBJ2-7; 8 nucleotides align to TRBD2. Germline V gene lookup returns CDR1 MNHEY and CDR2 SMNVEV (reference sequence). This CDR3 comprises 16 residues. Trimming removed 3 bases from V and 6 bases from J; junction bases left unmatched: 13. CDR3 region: CASSFAREGGALEQYF. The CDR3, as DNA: TGTGCCAGCAGTTTCGCCCGGGAGGGGGGAGCCCTCGAGCAGTACTTC.

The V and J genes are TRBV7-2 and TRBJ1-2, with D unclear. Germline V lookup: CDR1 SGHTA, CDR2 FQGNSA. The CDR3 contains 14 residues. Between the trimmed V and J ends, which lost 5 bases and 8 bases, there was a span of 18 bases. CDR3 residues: CASSANRESGGYTF. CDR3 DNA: TGTGCCAGCAGCGCGAATAGGGAGTCTGGAGGCTACACCTTC. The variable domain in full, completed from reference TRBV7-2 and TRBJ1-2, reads GAGVSQSPSNKVTEKGKDVELRCDPISGHTALYWYRQSLGQGLEFLIYFQGNSAPDKSGLPSDRFSAERTGGSVSTLTIQRTQQEDSAVYLCASSANRESGGYTFGSGTRLTVV.

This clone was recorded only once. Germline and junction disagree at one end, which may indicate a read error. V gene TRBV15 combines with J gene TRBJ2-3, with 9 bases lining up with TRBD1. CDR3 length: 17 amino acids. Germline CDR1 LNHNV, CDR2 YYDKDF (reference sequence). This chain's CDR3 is CAISRALDRGATDTQYF. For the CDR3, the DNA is TGTGCCATCAGCAGAGCTCTTGACAGGGGGGCAACAGATACGCAGTATTTT.

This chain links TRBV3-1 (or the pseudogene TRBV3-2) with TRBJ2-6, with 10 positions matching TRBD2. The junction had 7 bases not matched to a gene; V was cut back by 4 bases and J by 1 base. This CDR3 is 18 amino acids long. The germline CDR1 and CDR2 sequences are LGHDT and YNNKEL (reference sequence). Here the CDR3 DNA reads TGTGCCAGCAGCCCCCGGACTAGCGGAGCTTCTGGGGCCAACGTCCTGACTTTC. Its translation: CASSPRTSGASGANVLTF.